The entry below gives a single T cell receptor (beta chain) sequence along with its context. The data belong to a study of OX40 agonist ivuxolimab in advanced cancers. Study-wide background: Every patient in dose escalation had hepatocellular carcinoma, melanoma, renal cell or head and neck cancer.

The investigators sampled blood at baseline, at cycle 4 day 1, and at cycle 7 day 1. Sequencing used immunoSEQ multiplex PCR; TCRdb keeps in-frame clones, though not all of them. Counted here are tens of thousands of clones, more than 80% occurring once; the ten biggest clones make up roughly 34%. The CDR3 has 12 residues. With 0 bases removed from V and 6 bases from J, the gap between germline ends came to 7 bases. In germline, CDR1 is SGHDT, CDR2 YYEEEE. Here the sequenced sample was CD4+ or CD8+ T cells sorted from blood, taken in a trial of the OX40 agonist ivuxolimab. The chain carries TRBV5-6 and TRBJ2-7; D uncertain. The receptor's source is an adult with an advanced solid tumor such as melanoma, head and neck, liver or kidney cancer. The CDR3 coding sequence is TGTGCCAGCAGCTTGGGGGTGGGCGAGCAGTACTTC. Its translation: CASSLGVGEQYF.